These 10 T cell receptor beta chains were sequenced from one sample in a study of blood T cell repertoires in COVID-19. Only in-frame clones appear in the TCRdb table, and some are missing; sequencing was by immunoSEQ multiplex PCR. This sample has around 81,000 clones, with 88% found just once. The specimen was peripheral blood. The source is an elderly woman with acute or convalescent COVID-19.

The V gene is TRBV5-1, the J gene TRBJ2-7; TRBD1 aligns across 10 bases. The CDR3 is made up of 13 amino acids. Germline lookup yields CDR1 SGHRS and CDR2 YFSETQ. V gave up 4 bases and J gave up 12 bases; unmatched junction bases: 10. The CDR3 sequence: CASSLAGQGNGYF. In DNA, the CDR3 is TGCGCCAGCAGCCTCGCGGGACAGGGGAATGGGTACTTC.

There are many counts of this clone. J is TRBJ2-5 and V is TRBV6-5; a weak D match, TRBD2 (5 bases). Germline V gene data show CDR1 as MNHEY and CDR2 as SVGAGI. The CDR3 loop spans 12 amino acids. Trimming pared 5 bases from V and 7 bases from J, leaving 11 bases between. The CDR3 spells CASSLADRTQYF. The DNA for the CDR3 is TGTGCCAGCAGTCTAGCCGACCGGACCCAGTACTTC.

CDR3 sequence reads: CASSQPGQGTDTQYF. The CDR3 nucleotides read TGTGCCAGCAGCCAACCGGGACAGGGTACAGATACGCAGTATTTT. The V call is TRBV7-2, the J call TRBJ2-3; 9 bases align to TRBD1. There are 15 residues in the CDR3. Looked up from germline, CDR1 is SGHTA and CDR2 is FQGNSA. Losses at the gene ends were 5 bases for V and 3 bases for J; bases not matched to a gene: 6.

The CDR3 is CASSIGQGSNQPQHF. CDR3 in DNA: TGTGCCAGTAGTATAGGACAGGGGTCCAATCAGCCCCAGCATTTT. The chain carries TRBV19 and TRBJ1-5; TRBD1 agrees at 8 bases. V gave up 1 base and J gave up 3 bases; unmatched junction bases: 2. The germline V gene has CDR1 LNHDA and CDR2 SQIVND (reference sequence). This CDR3 has 15 residues.

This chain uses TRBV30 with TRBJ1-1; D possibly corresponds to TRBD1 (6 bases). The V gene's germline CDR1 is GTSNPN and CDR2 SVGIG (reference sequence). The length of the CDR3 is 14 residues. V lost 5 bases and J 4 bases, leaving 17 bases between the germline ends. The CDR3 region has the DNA TGTGCCTGGGAAGGGACACTTCGAGCCACTGAAGCTTTCTTT. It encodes CAWEGTLRATEAFF.

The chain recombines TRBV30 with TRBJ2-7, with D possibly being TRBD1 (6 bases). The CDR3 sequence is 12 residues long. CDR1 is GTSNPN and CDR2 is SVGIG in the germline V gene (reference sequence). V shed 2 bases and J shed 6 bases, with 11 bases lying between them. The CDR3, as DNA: TGTGCCTGGAGTAGACAGGCCCTCGAGCAGTACTTC. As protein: CAWSRQALEQYF.

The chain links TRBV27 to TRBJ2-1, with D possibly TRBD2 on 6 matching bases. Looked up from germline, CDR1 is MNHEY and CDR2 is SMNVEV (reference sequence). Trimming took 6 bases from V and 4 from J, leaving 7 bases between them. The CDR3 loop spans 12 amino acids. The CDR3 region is CASRGLYNEQFF. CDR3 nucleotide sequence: TGTGCCAGCAGGGGACTTTACAATGAGCAGTTCTTC.

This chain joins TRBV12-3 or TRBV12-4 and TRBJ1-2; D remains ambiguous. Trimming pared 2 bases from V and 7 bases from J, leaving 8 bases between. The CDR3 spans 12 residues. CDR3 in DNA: TGTGCCAGCAGTTTAAATTCAGGTGGCTACACCTTC. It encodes CASSLNSGGYTF.

The CDR3 sequence: CASSQDGGAETQYF. The CDR3 DNA sequence: TGTGCCAGCAGCCAAGATGGCGGGGCAGAGACCCAGTACTTC. The rearrangement uses TRBV4-2 and TRBJ2-5; D perhaps matches TRBD2 (6 bases). This CDR3 spans 14 amino acids. Germline V gives CDR1 LGHNA, CDR2 YNFKEQ. V lost 0 bases, J lost 4 bases, and 9 bases lay in between.

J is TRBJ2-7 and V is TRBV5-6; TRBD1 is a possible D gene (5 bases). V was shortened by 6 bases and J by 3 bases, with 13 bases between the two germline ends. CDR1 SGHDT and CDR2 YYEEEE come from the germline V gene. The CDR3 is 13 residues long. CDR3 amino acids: CASTLARGYEQYF. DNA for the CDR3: TGTGCCAGCACCCTCGCTAGGGGCTACGAGCAGTACTTC.